The rows below give T cell receptor beta chains drawn from one sample of a study of blood T cell repertoires in COVID-19. Here immunoSEQ multiplex PCR was the method, and the copy in TCRdb shows in-frame clones only, minus some. The repertoire includes around 250,000 clones, 85% to 90% of them detected once, and around 4% sits in the top ten. Sequenced input: PBMCs or T cells enriched from blood (not recorded which). The receptor source for this set is a woman aged 25 to 39 who had recovered from COVID-19. Both conserved end residues are part of each CDR3. The D gene is left open where the match is weak.

CDR3aa	CDR3nt	v_gene	j_gene	d_gene
CAWRALVSGGDTIYF	TGTGCCTGGAGGGCGTTAGTATCCGGGGGGGACACCATATATTTT	TRBV30	TRBJ1-3	NA
CATAGTGRAEQYF	TGTGCCACTGCCGGGACAGGGAGGGCCGAGCAGTACTTC	TRBV19	TRBJ2-7	TRBD1
CASRKQGVSVEAFF	TGTGCCAGCAGAAAACAGGGGGTTAGCGTTGAAGCTTTCTTT	TRBV27	TRBJ1-1	TRBD1
CASSSTSGRGSYEQYF	TGTGCCAGCAGCTCGACTAGCGGGAGGGGCTCCTACGAGCAGTACTTC	TRBV11-2	TRBJ2-7	TRBD2
CASSERTGGTYGYTF	TGTGCCAGCAGCGAACGGACAGGGGGCACCTATGGCTACACCTTC	TRBV11-2	TRBJ1-2	TRBD1
CASSPKPGGLNEKLFF	TGTGCCAGCTCTCCCAAACCAGGGGGCTTGAATGAAAAACTGTTTTTT	TRBV18	TRBJ1-4	TRBD1
CASNVNPEGGYTF	TGTGCCAGCAATGTTAACCCGGAGGGTGGCTACACCTTC	TRBV28	TRBJ1-2	NA
CASTSDRDSGANVLTF	TGTGCCAGCACCAGCGACAGGGACTCTGGGGCCAACGTCCTGACTTTC	TRBV27	TRBJ2-6	TRBD1
CASNLPLAQPQHF	TGTGCCAGCAACCTACCCCTAGCACAGCCCCAGCATTTT	TRBV28	TRBJ1-5	NA
CASSLAPGGRTEAFF	TGTGCCAGCAGCTTAGCACCAGGGGGGAGGACTGAAGCTTTCTTT	TRBV7-9	TRBJ1-1	TRBD1
CASSPGNRLIFYEQYF	TGTGCCAGCAGCCCCGGAAACAGATTGATTTTCTACGAGCAGTACTTC	TRBV7-9	TRBJ2-7	NA
CASSLWAGSNEKLFF	TGTGCCAGCAGCTTATGGGCGGGGTCTAATGAAAAACTGTTTTTT	TRBV11-2	TRBJ1-4	NA
CASSPGPRETEAFF	TGTGCCAGCTCACCGGGCCCCCGAGAGACTGAAGCTTTCTTT	TRBV18	TRBJ1-1	NA
CASSQEGGTPFLYAYNEQFF	TGCGCCAGCAGCCAAGAAGGCGGGACTCCATTTCTTTATGCCTACAATGAGCAGTTCTTC	TRBV4-1	TRBJ2-1	NA
CASSLVENYGYTF	TGTGCCAGCAGTTTGGTAGAGAACTATGGCTACACCTTC	TRBV28	TRBJ1-2	NA
CASSQLSGEQYF	TGCGCCAGCAGCCAACTTAGCGGCGAGCAGTACTTC	TRBV4-1	TRBJ2-7	NA
CASGRGPSYEQYF	TGTGCCAGCGGGAGGGGCCCTTCCTACGAGCAGTACTTC	TRBV12-3/TRBV12-4	TRBJ2-7	TRBD2
CAIGRATGQNTEAFF	TGTGCCATCGGGAGGGCGACAGGGCAGAACACTGAAGCTTTCTTT	TRBV2	TRBJ1-1	TRBD1
CASSLGSVGASGSPLHF	TGCGCCAGCAGCTTGGGGTCGGTAGGGGCGTCAGGCTCACCCCTCCACTTT	TRBV5-1	TRBJ1-6	NA
CASRPGHTNTEAFF	TGTGCCAGTAGACCGGGACACACTAACACTGAAGCTTTCTTT	TRBV19	TRBJ1-1	NA
CASSLGFLYEQYF	TGTGCCAGCAGCTTGGGTTTTCTCTACGAGCAGTACTTC	TRBV5-8	TRBJ2-7	NA
CASSLIGRGLGTEAFF	TGTGCCAGCAGCTTAATCGGGCGGGGATTAGGTACTGAAGCTTTCTTT	TRBV7-3	TRBJ1-1	NA